This section outlines one T cell receptor (beta chain) sequence together with its context. Its antigen is currently unknown. This sample was taken from a study of T cells expressing NK-cell markers. Points from the study as a whole: Nothing established the HCMV specificity of expanded NKG2C+ T cell clones.

Germline CDR1 reads LNHDA; CDR2 reads SQIVND (reference sequence). The CDR3 has 17 residues. 5'RACE template switching built TCR beta cDNA with unique molecular identifiers. TCRdb re-called the 5' RACE reads; every CDR3 protein appears as one record, without DNA. Listed are about 150,000 distinct CDR3 sequences; more than 10% falls within the top ten. The rearrangement uses TRBV19 and TRBJ2-1; TCRdb's D call of TRBD2 is untestable without DNA. This TCR derives from a man aged 18-30 years in good health. Sequencing was done on a sample of blood T cells: a sorted CD56 or NKG2C T cell subset, CD4+ or CD8+ T cells, or bulk PBMC T cells (not recorded which). The CDR3 sequence: CASSIFVGQSSYNEQFF.